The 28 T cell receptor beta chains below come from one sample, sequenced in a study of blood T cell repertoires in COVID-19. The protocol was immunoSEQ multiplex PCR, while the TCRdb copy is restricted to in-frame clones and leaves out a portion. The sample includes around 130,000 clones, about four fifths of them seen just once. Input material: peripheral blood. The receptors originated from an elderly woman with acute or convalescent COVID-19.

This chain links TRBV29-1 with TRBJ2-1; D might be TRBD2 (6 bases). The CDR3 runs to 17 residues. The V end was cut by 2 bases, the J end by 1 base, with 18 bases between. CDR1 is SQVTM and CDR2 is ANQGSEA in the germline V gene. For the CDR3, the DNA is TGCAGCGTTGAAAAGGCCGGGACTTTCTATTCCTACAATGAGCAGTTCTTC. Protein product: CSVEKAGTFYSYNEQFF.

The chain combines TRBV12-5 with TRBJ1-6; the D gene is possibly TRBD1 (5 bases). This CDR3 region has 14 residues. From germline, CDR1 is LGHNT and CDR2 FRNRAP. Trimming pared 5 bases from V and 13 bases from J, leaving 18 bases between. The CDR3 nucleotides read TGTGCTAGTGGTGGGGGGGGGACTTGGATGCCCCTCCACTTT. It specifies CASGGGGTWMPLHF.

The CDR3 here is CASSQFTGNTEAFF. In nucleotides, the CDR3 is TGTGCCAGCAGCCAATTTACGGGGAACACTGAAGCTTTCTTT. This sequence joins TRBV16 and TRBJ1-1; no clear D. Deletions cut 1 base from V and 1 base from J, with 7 bases between. The V gene's germline CDR1 is KGHSY and CDR2 FQNENV. There are 14 residues in the CDR3.

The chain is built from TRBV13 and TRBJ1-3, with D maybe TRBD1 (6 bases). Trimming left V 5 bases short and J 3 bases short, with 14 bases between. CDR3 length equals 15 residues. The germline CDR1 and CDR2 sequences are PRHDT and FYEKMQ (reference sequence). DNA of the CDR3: TGTGCCAGCAGCCGCGACAGGTTAATTGGAAACACCATATATTTT. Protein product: CASSRDRLIGNTIYF. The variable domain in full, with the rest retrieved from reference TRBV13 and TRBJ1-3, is AAGVIQSPRHLIKEKRETATLKCYPIPRHDTVYWYQQGPGQDPQFLISFYEKMQSDKGSIPDRFSAQQFSDYHSELNMSSLELGDSALYFCASSRDRLIGNTIYFGEGSWLTVV.

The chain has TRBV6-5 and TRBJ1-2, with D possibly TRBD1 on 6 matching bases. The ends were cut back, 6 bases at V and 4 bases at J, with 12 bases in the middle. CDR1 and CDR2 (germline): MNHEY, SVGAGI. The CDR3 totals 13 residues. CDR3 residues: CASRPRGIYGYTF. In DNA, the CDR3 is TGTGCCAGCAGACCTAGGGGGATCTATGGCTACACCTTC.

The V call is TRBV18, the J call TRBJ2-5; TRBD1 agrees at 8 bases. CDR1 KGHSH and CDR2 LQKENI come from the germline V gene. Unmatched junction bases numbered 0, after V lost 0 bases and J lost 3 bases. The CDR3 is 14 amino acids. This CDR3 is CASSPPTGEETQYF. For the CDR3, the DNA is TGTGCCAGCTCACCACCGACAGGGGAAGAGACCCAGTACTTC.

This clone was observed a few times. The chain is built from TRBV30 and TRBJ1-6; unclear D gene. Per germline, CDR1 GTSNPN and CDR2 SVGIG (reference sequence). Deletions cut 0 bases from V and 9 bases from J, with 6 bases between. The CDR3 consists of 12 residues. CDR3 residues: CAWSVLGSPLHF. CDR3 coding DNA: TGTGCCTGGAGTGTACTTGGTTCACCCCTCCACTTT.

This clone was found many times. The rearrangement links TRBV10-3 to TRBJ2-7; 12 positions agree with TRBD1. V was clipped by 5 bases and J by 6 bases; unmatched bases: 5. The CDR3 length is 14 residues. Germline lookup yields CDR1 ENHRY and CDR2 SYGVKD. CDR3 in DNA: TGTGCCATCAGTCCGGGACAGGGGGCCGCCGAGCAGTACTTC. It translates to CAISPGQGAAEQYF.

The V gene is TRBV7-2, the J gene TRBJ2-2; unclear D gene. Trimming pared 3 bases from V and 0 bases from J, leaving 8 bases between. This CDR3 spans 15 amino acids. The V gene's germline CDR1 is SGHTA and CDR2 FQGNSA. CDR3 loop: CASSLQQSNTGELFF. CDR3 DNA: TGTGCCAGCAGCTTGCAACAGTCGAACACCGGGGAGCTGTTTTTT. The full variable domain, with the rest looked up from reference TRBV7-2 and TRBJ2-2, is GAGVSQSPSNKVTEKGKDVELRCDPISGHTALYWYRQSLGQGLEFLIYFQGNSAPDKSGLPSDRFSAERTGGSVSTLTIQRTQQEDSAVYLCASSLQQSNTGELFFGEGSRLTVL.

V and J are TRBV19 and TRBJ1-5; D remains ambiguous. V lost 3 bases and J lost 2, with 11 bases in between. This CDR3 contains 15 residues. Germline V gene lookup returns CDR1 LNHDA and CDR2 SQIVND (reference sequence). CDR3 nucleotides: TGTGCCAGTAGTATCCGAGGTCGGGGCAATCAGCCCCAGCATTTT. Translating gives CASSIRGRGNQPQHF.

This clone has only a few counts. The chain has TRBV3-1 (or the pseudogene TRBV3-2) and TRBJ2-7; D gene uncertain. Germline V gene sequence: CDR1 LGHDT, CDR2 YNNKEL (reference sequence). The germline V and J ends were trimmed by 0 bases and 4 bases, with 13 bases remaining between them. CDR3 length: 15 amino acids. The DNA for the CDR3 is TGTGCCAGCAGCCAAGATTTATTAAGCCCTTACGAGCAGTACTTC. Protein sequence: CASSQDLLSPYEQYF.

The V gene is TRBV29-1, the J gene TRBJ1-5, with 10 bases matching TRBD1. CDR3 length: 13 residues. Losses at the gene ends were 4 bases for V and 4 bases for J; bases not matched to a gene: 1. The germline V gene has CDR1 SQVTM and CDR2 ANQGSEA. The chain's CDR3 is CSVGQGANQPQHF. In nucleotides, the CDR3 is TGCAGCGTTGGACAGGGGGCAAATCAGCCCCAGCATTTT.

CDR3 sequence reads: CASSRGIQNSPLHF. The CDR3 nucleotides are TGTGCCAGCAGTCGGGGGATCCAAAATTCACCCCTCCACTTT. The gene calls are TRBV6-5 and TRBJ1-6; the D gene is possibly TRBD1 (5 bases). Germline values: CDR1 MNHEY, CDR2 SVGAGI. The CDR3 is made up of 14 amino acids. The V end lost 5 bases, the J end lost 7 bases, and 12 bases lay between the germline ends.

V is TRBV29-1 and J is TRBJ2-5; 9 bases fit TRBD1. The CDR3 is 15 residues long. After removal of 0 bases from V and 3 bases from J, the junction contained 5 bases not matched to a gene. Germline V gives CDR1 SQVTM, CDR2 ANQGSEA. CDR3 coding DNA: TGCAGCGTTGAAGACCTCACAGGGGGCGAAGAGACCCAGTACTTC. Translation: CSVEDLTGGEETQYF.

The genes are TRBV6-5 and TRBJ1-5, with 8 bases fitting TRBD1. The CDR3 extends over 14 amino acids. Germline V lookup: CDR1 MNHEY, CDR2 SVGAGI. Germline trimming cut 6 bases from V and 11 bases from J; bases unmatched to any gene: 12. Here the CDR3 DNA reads TGTGCCAGCAGCCCGGACAGGGATCGTCCGTCCCAGCATTTT. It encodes CASSPDRDRPSQHF.

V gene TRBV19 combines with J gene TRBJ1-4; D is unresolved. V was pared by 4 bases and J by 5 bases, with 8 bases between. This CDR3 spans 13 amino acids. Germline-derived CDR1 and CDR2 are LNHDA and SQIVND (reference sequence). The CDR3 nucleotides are TGTGCCAGTAGTAGCAGACTAAATGAAAAACTGTTTTTT. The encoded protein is CASSSRLNEKLFF.

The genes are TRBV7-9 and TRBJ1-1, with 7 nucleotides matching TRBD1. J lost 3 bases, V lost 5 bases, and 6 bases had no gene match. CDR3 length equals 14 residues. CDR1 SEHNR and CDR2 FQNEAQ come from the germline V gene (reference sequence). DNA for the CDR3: TGTGCCAGCAGCCCGGGACAGCCTGACACTGAAGCTTTCTTT. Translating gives CASSPGQPDTEAFF.

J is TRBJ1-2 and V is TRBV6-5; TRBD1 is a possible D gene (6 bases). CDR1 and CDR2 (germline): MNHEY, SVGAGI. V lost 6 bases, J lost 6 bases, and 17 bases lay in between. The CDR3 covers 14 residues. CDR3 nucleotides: TGTGCCAGCAGCCAACTAGGGGACATCGATGGCTACACCTTC. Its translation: CASSQLGDIDGYTF.

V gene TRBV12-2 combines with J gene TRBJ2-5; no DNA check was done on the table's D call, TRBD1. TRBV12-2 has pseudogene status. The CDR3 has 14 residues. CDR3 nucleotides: TGTGCAAGTCGCTCGGGACAGGGTGGAGAGACCCAGTACTTC. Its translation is CASRSGQGGETQYF.

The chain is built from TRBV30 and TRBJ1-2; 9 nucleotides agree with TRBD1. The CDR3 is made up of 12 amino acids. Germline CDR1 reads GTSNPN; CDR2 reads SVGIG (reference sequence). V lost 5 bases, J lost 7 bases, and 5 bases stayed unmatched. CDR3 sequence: CAWATGGFGYTF. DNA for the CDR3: TGTGCCTGGGCTACAGGGGGCTTTGGCTACACCTTC.

CDR3 sequence: CASSIRTGEGGPQHF. The CDR3 region has the DNA TGTGCCAGTAGTATTAGGACAGGGGAGGGAGGGCCCCAGCATTTT. This chain uses TRBV19 with TRBJ1-5; 9 bases match TRBD1. This CDR3 has 15 residues. Germline V CDR1 and CDR2: LNHDA, SQIVND (reference sequence). J was trimmed by 9 bases and V by 3 bases; bases with no gene match: 9.

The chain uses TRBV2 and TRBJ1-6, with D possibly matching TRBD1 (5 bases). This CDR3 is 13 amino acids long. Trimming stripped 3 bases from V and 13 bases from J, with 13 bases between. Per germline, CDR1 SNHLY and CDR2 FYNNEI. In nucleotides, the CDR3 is TGTGCCAGCAGTGAGCCGCACAGGTCTCCCCTCCACTTT. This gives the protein CASSEPHRSPLHF.

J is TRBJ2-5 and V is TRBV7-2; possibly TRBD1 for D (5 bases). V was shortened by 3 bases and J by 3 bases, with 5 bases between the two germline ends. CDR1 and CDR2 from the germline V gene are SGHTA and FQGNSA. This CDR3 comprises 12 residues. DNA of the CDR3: TGTGCCAGCAGCTTGACAGAAGAGACCCAGTACTTC. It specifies CASSLTEETQYF.

The CDR3 bases are TGTGCTAGTGGTTTGGTACGGGGACAGGGGATCTACGAGCAGTACTTC. Translation gives CASGLVRGQGIYEQYF. The V call is TRBV12-5, the J call TRBJ2-7; 10 bases map to TRBD1. Germline lookup yields CDR1 LGHNT and CDR2 FRNRAP. CDR3 length: 16 residues. After removal of 0 bases from V and 3 bases from J, the junction contained 5 bases not matched to a gene.

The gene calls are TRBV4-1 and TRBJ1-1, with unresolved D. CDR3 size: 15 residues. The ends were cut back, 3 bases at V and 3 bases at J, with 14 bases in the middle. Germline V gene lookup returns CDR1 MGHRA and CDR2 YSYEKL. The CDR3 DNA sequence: TGCGCCAGCAGCCACCGGAGAGGATGGGACACTGAAGCTTTCTTT. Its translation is CASSHRRGWDTEAFF.

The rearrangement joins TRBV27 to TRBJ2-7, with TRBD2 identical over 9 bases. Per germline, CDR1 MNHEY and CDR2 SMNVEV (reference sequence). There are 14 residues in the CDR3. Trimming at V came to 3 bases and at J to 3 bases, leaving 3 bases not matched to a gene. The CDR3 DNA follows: TGTGCCAGCAGTTTCCAGACTAGCGGCTACGAGCAGTACTTC. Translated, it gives CASSFQTSGYEQYF.

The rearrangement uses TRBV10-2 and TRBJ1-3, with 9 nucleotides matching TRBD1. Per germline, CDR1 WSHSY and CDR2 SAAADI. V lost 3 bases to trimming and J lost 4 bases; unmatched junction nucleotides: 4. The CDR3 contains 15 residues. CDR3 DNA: TGCGCCAGCAGTGAACAGGGGGCAGGAGGAAACACCATATATTTT. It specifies CASSEQGAGGNTIYF.

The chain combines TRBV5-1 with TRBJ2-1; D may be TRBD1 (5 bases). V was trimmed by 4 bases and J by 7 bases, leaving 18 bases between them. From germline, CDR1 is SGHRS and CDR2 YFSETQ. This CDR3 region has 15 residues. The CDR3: CASSPTVYGSNEQFF. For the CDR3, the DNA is TGCGCCAGCAGCCCGACAGTTTACGGTTCTAATGAGCAGTTCTTC. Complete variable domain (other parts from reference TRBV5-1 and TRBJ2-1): KAGVTQTPRYLIKTRGQQVTLSCSPISGHRSVSWYQQTPGQGLQFLFEYFSETQRNKGNFPGRFSGRQFSNSRSEMNVSTLELGDSALYLCASSPTVYGSNEQFFGPGTRLTVL.